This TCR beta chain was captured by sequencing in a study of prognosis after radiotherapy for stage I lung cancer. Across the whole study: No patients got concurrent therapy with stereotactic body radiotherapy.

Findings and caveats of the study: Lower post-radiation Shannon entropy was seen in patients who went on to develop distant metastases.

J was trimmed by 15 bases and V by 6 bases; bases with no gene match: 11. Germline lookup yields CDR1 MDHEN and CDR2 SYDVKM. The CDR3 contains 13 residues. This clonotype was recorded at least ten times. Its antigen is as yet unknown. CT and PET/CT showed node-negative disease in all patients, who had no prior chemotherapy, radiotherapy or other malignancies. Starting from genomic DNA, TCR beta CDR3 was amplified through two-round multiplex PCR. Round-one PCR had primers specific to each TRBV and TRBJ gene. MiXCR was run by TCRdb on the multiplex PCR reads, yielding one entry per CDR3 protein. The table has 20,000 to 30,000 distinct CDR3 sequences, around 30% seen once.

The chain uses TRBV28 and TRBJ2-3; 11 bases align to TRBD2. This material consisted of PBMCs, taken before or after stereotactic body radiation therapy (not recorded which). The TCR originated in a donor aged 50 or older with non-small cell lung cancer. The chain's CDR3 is CASRRTRTSGLYF. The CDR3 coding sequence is TGTGCCAGCAGGCGAACCCGGACTAGCGGGCTATATTTT.